These 22 T cell receptor beta chains came from one sample sequenced in a study of OX40 agonist ivuxolimab in advanced cancers. The table came from immunoSEQ multiplex PCR; TCRdb's copy has only in-frame clones and leaves some out. The data contain about 19,000 clones, about four fifths of them singletons. Here the sequenced sample was CD4+ or CD8+ T cells sorted from blood, taken in a trial of the OX40 agonist ivuxolimab. Receptors were obtained from an adult with an advanced solid tumor such as melanoma, head and neck, liver or kidney cancer.

The chain has TRBV21-1 and TRBJ2-1; TRBD1 is taken as the D call from the table, unchecked against the DNA. TRBV21-1 is classified as a pseudogene. CDR3 length: 19 residues. The DNA of the CDR3 is TGTGCCAGCAGCAACAAACCCCAAACCGGGACAGGGATCAGCAATGAGCAGTTCTTC. It codes for CASSNKPQTGTGISNEQFF.

This chain joins TRBV6-5 and TRBJ1-3; unclear D gene. The V end lost 10 bases, the J end lost 2 bases, and 18 bases lay between the germline ends. The CDR3 runs to 15 residues. Germline V gene sequence: CDR1 MNHEY, CDR2 SVGAGI. The CDR3 protein is CATQSRPGTGNTIYF. The CDR3 coding sequence is TGTGCCACCCAGTCGAGACCGGGAACTGGAAACACCATATATTTT.

This chain uses TRBV15 with TRBJ2-5; 10 bases line up with TRBD2. The DNA end is a closer match to TRBJ2-7, so the J assignment may be wrong. This CDR3 spans 15 amino acids. Germline V lookup: CDR1 LNHNV, CDR2 YYDKDF (reference sequence). The CDR3 sequence: CATSRDRLAGDEQYF. The CDR3 bases are TGTGCCACCAGCAGAGATCGGCTAGCGGGAGACGAGCAGTACTTC.

The CDR3 DNA is TGTGCCAGCAGTTGGGACAGCGATAATTCACCCCTCCACTTT. This codes for CASSWDSDNSPLHF. The chain couples TRBV6-6 to TRBJ1-6, with 7 bases identical to TRBD1. Germline V lookup: CDR1 MNHNY, CDR2 SVGAGI (reference sequence). The CDR3 has 14 amino acids. J gave up 5 bases and V 4 bases, and 2 bases lay outside the gene matches.

The chain carries TRBV27 and TRBJ2-1; 9 positions agree with TRBD2. The trim removed 3 bases at V and 8 bases at J, leaving 8 bases unmatched. The CDR3 is made up of 15 amino acids. Per the germline V gene, CDR1 is MNHEY and CDR2 is SMNVEV (reference sequence). The CDR3 DNA reads as TGTGCCAGCAGTTTTGGGCGGGGGGGATTCGATGAGCAGTTCTTC. It encodes CASSFGRGGFDEQFF.

V gene TRBV5-6 combines with J gene TRBJ2-6, with D unresolved. V lost 0 bases and J 1 base, leaving 5 bases between the germline ends. The CDR3 is 15 residues long. CDR1 and CDR2 from the germline V gene are SGHDT and YYEEEE. CDR3 in DNA: TGTGCCAGCAGCTTGGAAGGGTCTGGGGCCAACGTCCTGACTTTC. This sequence encodes CASSLEGSGANVLTF. Full variable domain (outside the CDR3, taken from reference TRBV5-6 and TRBJ2-6): DAGVTQSPTHLIKTRGQQVTLRCSPKSGHDTVSWYQQALGQGPQFIFQYYEEEERQRGNFPDRFSGHQFPNYSSELNVNALLLGDSALYLCASSLEGSGANVLTFGAGSRLTVL.

The chain joins TRBV27 to TRBJ2-3; D is unresolved. Germline V gene sequence: CDR1 MNHEY, CDR2 SMNVEV (reference sequence). The CDR3 runs 11 residues. V lost 8 bases, J lost 2 bases, and 5 bases lay in between. The CDR3: CASSTTDTQYF. The CDR3 DNA sequence: TGTGCCAGCTCTACCACAGATACGCAGTATTTT.

There are a few counts of this clone. V and J are TRBV28 and TRBJ1-1; D gene ambiguous. The germline V gene has CDR1 MDHEN and CDR2 SYDVKM. Trimming took 2 bases from V and 6 from J, leaving 7 bases between them. CDR3 size: 12 residues. The DNA of the CDR3 is TGTGCCAGCAGTTTAACGCTCTCTGAAGCTTTCTTT. It yields the protein CASSLTLSEAFF.

This clone is labeled as medium-sized (0.01 to 0.1%). The J gene is TRBJ2-2, the V gene TRBV27, with D perhaps matching TRBD1 (5 bases). The CDR3 is 16 amino acids. The V and J ends lost 3 bases and 4 bases respectively, with 15 bases between them. Germline CDR1 reads MNHEY; CDR2 reads SMNVEV (reference sequence). CDR3: CASSFKFWGFTGELFF. In DNA form, the CDR3 reads TGTGCCAGCAGTTTTAAGTTCTGGGGCTTCACCGGGGAGCTGTTTTTT.

The V gene is TRBV6-1, the J gene TRBJ1-1; no clear D gene. The germline CDR1 and CDR2 sequences are MNHNS and SASEGT. This CDR3 contains 12 residues. The V end lost 8 bases, the J end lost 0 bases, and 7 bases lay between the germline ends. The CDR3 protein is CASAPMNTEAFF. For the CDR3, the DNA is TGTGCCAGCGCTCCTATGAACACTGAAGCTTTCTTT.

The chain recombines TRBV19 with TRBJ2-7; TRBD2 is a possible D gene (7 bases). The V gene lost 5 bases and the J gene lost 5 bases, with 19 bases spanning the gap. CDR3 length: 15 residues. Germline V CDR1 and CDR2: LNHDA, SQIVND (reference sequence). The CDR3 reads CASSPGGAGKDEQYF. Written as DNA, the CDR3 is TGTGCCAGTAGTCCTGGGGGGGCAGGGAAGGACGAGCAGTACTTC. Combining the CDR3 with reference TRBV19 and TRBJ2-7 gives the whole variable domain DGGITQSPKYLFRKEGQNVTLSCEQNLNHDAMYWYRQDPGQGLRLIYYSQIVNDFQKGDIAEGYSVSREKKESFPLTVTSAQKNPTAFYLCASSPGGAGKDEQYFGPGTRLTVT.

This chain joins TRBV15 and TRBJ2-5; TRBD2 is a possible D gene (6 bases). V gave up 3 bases and J gave up 5 bases, with 22 bases separating them. This CDR3 contains 17 residues. CDR1 is LNHNV and CDR2 is YYDKDF in the germline V gene (reference sequence). The chain's CDR3 is CATSREGLGEASETQYF. The DNA for the CDR3 is TGTGCCACCAGCAGGGAGGGTTTGGGGGAGGCCTCGGAGACCCAGTACTTC.

This chain links TRBV28 with TRBJ1-5; D uncertain. The CDR3 loop spans 13 amino acids. Germline-derived CDR1 and CDR2 are MDHEN and SYDVKM. V was shortened by 6 bases and J by 1 base, with 7 bases between the two germline ends. CDR3 protein: CASRRASNQPQHF. CDR3 nucleotide sequence: TGTGCCAGCAGAAGGGCGAGCAATCAGCCCCAGCATTTT. Variable domain in full (rest from reference TRBV28 and TRBJ1-5): DVKVTQSSRYLVKRTGEKVFLECVQDMDHENMFWYRQDPGLGLRLIYFSYDVKMKEKGDIPEGYSVSREKKERFSLILESASTNQTSMYLCASRRASNQPQHFGDGTRLSIL.

J is TRBJ1-5 and V is TRBV28; D not certain. In germline, CDR1 is MDHEN, CDR2 SYDVKM. Trimming pared 2 bases from V and 1 base from J, leaving 6 bases between. The CDR3 is 14 residues long. The CDR3: CASSLLGSNQPQHF. The CDR3 DNA is TGTGCCAGCAGTTTACTCGGCAGCAATCAGCCCCAGCATTTT.

By share, this clone counts as medium-sized. The genes are TRBV19 and TRBJ2-4; a possible D gene is TRBD2 (5 bases). Trimming took 4 bases from V and 3 from J, leaving 7 bases between them. The germline gives CDR1 LNHDA, CDR2 SQIVND (reference sequence). The CDR3 has 13 amino acids. The CDR3 nucleotides read TGTGCCAGTAGTAAGGGAGACAAAAACATTCAGTACTTC. Translated: CASSKGDKNIQYF.

The genes are TRBV7-7 and TRBJ2-5, with D tentatively TRBD2 (6 bases). Per germline, CDR1 SSHAT and CDR2 FNYEAQ (reference sequence). This CDR3 is 14 amino acids long. V was trimmed by 5 bases and J by 4 bases, leaving 14 bases between them. The CDR3 spells CASSPTRGRETQYF. The CDR3 bases are TGTGCCAGCAGCCCTACCCGGGGGAGAGAGACCCAGTACTTC. Variable domain in full (rest from reference TRBV7-7 and TRBJ2-5): GAGVSQSPRYKVTKRGQDVTLRCDPISSHATLYWYQQALGQGPEFLTYFNYEAQPDKSGLPSDRFSAERPEGSISTLTIQRTEQRDSAMYRCASSPTRGRETQYFGPGTRLLVL.

This chain connects TRBV19 to TRBJ1-1; D unresolved. The germline gives CDR1 LNHDA, CDR2 SQIVND (reference sequence). This CDR3 region has 13 residues. The V end was cut by 3 bases, the J end by 3 bases, with 8 bases between. The CDR3 reads CASSMKLYTEAFF. The CDR3 region has the DNA TGTGCCAGTAGTATGAAGTTATACACTGAAGCTTTCTTT.

The J gene is TRBJ1-5, the V gene TRBV7-8, with D hard to call. CDR3 length equals 15 residues. The V and J ends lost 0 bases and 2 bases respectively, with 8 bases between them. Per germline, CDR1 SGHVS and CDR2 FQNEAQ. The CDR3 loop is CASSLARTGNQPQHF. The CDR3 bases are TGTGCCAGCAGCTTAGCCAGGACGGGCAATCAGCCCCAGCATTTT.

The rearrangement uses TRBV27 and TRBJ2-7; 9 nucleotides match TRBD1. The CDR3 sequence is 17 residues long. Trimming at V came to 0 bases and at J to 4 bases, leaving 10 bases not matched to a gene. CDR1 is MNHEY, CDR2 SMNVEV, per germline (reference sequence). As DNA, the CDR3 is TGTGCCAGCAGTTTATCCCCCCTTAGACAGGGGGTGTACGAGCAGTACTTC. This translates into CASSLSPLRQGVYEQYF.

This clone has more than one count but fewer than ten. The rearrangement joins TRBV6-1 to TRBJ1-1; D is undetermined. The CDR3 extends over 13 amino acids. Germline V gene sequence: CDR1 MNHNS, CDR2 SASEGT. The ends were cut back, 4 bases at V and 1 base at J, with 7 bases in the middle. The CDR3 DNA is TGTGCCAGCAGTGTAACAGAGAACACTGAAGCTTTCTTT. Translated: CASSVTENTEAFF.

A word on this clone: A read error may account for a junction end that differs from germline. This CDR3 is CASSQEGGRNYDQYF. The CDR3 nucleotides are TGCGCCAGCAGCCAAGAAGGCGGCCGAAACTACGATCAGTACTTC. This chain uses TRBV4-1 with TRBJ2-7; no firm D call. Germline CDR1 and CDR2: MGHRA and YSYEKL. The CDR3 length is 15 residues.

The chain has TRBV5-5 and TRBJ2-7; 11 nucleotides match TRBD1. Germline V gene data show CDR1 as SGHKS and CDR2 as YYEKEE (reference sequence). V shed 1 base and J 4 bases; nucleotides not matched to a gene: 4. This CDR3 contains 15 residues. The CDR3 reads CASSLSGQGAYEQYF. The DNA for the CDR3 is TGTGCCAGCAGCTTGTCCGGACAGGGGGCGTACGAGCAGTACTTC.